These 10 T cell receptor beta chains were all obtained from the same sample, sequenced in a study of cytomegalovirus exposure and HLA in healthy donors. The PCR was carried out with 60 Vbeta primers and 13 Jbeta primers. Repertoires were generated with immunoSEQ multiplex PCR, while TCRdb's copy carries only in-frame clones and drops some. The profile shows around 200,000 clones, around 75% of them singletons. Source material: PBMCs. These receptors all come from a male donor in good health and CMV-seronegative.

V is TRBV18 and J is TRBJ1-5, with D hard to call. Germline V gene sequence: CDR1 KGHSH, CDR2 LQKENI. V lost 0 bases to trimming and J lost 0 bases, with 9 bases between them. The CDR3 is 16 amino acids. In nucleotides, the CDR3 is TGTGCCAGCTCACCACCGGCAACAGATAGCAATCAGCCCCAGCATTTT. It specifies CASSPPATDSNQPQHF.

The gene calls are TRBV6-5 and TRBJ1-1, with D maybe TRBD1 (5 bases). Germline V CDR1 and CDR2: MNHEY, SVGAGI. V was pared by 5 bases and J by 2 bases, with 12 bases between. This CDR3 spans 14 amino acids. The CDR3: CASSPGWINTEAFF. The CDR3 region has the DNA TGTGCCAGCAGTCCAGGGTGGATTAACACTGAAGCTTTCTTT.

V is TRBV30 and J is TRBJ1-4; D not resolved. The CDR3 length is 17 residues. V gave up 4 bases and J gave up 1 base, with 19 bases separating them. The germline CDR1 and CDR2 sequences are GTSNPN and SVGIG (reference sequence). The CDR3 spells CAWTLHPPEGTNEKLFF. The CDR3 DNA is TGTGCCTGGACCTTACACCCCCCAGAGGGAACTAATGAAAAACTGTTTTTT.

V gene TRBV6-5 combines with J gene TRBJ1-5; D is uncertain. Germline lookup yields CDR1 MNHEY and CDR2 SVGAGI. This CDR3 has 14 amino acids. Trimming pared 5 bases from V and 0 bases from J, leaving 8 bases between. The CDR3 loop is CASSAINSNQPQHF. The CDR3 nucleotides read TGTGCCAGCAGTGCTATAAATAGCAATCAGCCCCAGCATTTT.

This chain links TRBV2 with TRBJ1-3; D possibly corresponds to TRBD1 (5 bases). V was shortened by 5 bases and J by 0 bases, with 11 bases between the two germline ends. Looked up from germline, CDR1 is SNHLY and CDR2 is FYNNEI. The CDR3 has 15 amino acids. The CDR3, as DNA: TGTGCCAGCAGTATACAGGAGAGCTCTGGAAACACCATATATTTT. Amino acid sequence: CASSIQESSGNTIYF.

The V call is TRBV11-2, the J call TRBJ1-1; D call uncertain. Per germline, CDR1 SGHAT and CDR2 FQNNGV. V dropped 2 bases and J dropped 1 base, with 5 bases sitting between them. The CDR3 has 13 amino acids. The CDR3 reads CASSLKRNTEAFF. DNA of the CDR3: TGTGCCAGCAGCTTAAAGCGGAACACTGAAGCTTTCTTT.

The rearrangement links TRBV9 to TRBJ2-1, with D perhaps TRBD2 (6 bases). V was trimmed by 0 bases and J by 11 bases, leaving 33 bases between them. This CDR3 is 20 amino acids long. CDR1 SGDLS and CDR2 YYNGEE come from the germline V gene. CDR3 sequence reads: CASSVEGLFSGTPETMKQFF. For the CDR3, the DNA is TGTGCCAGCAGCGTAGAGGGGCTCTTCTCCGGGACTCCAGAAACAATGAAGCAGTTCTTC.

This chain uses TRBV6-5 with TRBJ2-1, with 11 nucleotides matching TRBD2. Trimming at V came to 2 bases and at J to 5 bases, leaving 2 bases not matched to a gene. The CDR3 is 15 residues long. The germline gives CDR1 MNHEY, CDR2 SVGAGI. The chain's CDR3 is CASSYGTSGDNEQFF. In DNA, the CDR3 is TGTGCCAGCAGTTACGGGACTAGCGGTGACAATGAGCAGTTCTTC.

This chain uses TRBV6-5 with TRBJ1-1; 7 nucleotides align to TRBD1. Trimming at V came to 1 base and at J to 1 base, leaving 6 bases not matched to a gene. Germline CDR1 reads MNHEY; CDR2 reads SVGAGI. The CDR3 consists of 16 residues. The DNA of the CDR3 is TGTGCCAGCAGTTACTTTTTGGGACAGTCGAACACTGAAGCTTTCTTT. Translating it yields CASSYFLGQSNTEAFF.

J is TRBJ1-2 and V is TRBV5-6; a weak D match, TRBD1 (6 bases). The germline gives CDR1 SGHDT, CDR2 YYEEEE. The germline V and J ends were trimmed by 9 bases and 3 bases, with 15 bases remaining between them. The CDR3 is made up of 13 amino acids. CDR3 bases: TGTGCCACCCTAAGCTACAGGGACTATGGCTACACCTTC. Translating it yields CATLSYRDYGYTF.